This is a list of T cell receptor beta chains from one sample in a study of blood T cell repertoires in COVID-19. The assay was immunoSEQ multiplex PCR, and TCRdb's table has in-frame clones only and misses some. Among under 300,000 clones listed, around 82% were seen once. Sequenced input: peripheral blood. These TCRs come from an older man with acute or convalescent COVID-19. The CDR3 runs from the conserved cysteine through the conserved F or W. A D gene is named only where the DNA matches it firmly. Clone size is stated in some rows and not others, as once, few, many or a class when expanded.

CDR3 protein: CATSDQGAFYGYTF
CDR3 DNA: TGTGCCACCAGTGACCAGGGGGCGTTCTATGGCTACACCTTC
D gene: TRBD1
CDR3 length: 14
J gene: TRBJ1-2
V gene: TRBV24-1
clone size: .

CDR3 protein: CASSLRFYEQYF
CDR3 DNA: TGTGCCAGCAGTTTGCGGTTTTACGAGCAGTACTTC
D gene: .
CDR3 length: 12
J gene: TRBJ2-7
V gene: TRBV6-2/TRBV6-3
clone size: .

CDR3 protein: CASSLVGADEQYF
CDR3 DNA: TGCGCCAGCAGCTTGGTAGGCGCGGACGAGCAGTACTTC
D gene: .
CDR3 length: 13
J gene: TRBJ2-7
V gene: TRBV5-1
clone size: .

CDR3 protein: CASSLQPGQGILTVYEQYF
CDR3 DNA: TGTGCCAGCAGCTTACAACCGGGACAGGGGATTTTGACGGTGTACGAGCAGTACTTC
D gene: TRBD1
CDR3 length: 19
J gene: TRBJ2-7
V gene: TRBV7-9
clone size: .

CDR3 protein: CASSEYNPAPYGYTF
CDR3 DNA: TGTGCCAGCAGTGAGTACAACCCTGCTCCCTATGGCTACACCTTC
D gene: .
CDR3 length: 15
J gene: TRBJ1-2
V gene: TRBV25-1
clone size: .

CDR3 protein: CASSLGLAGAGGDTQYF
CDR3 DNA: TGTGCCAGCAGCCTAGGACTAGCGGGGGCAGGCGGAGATACGCAGTATTTT
D gene: TRBD2
CDR3 length: 17
J gene: TRBJ2-3
V gene: TRBV2
clone size: .

CDR3 protein: CASSLARYNEQFF
CDR3 DNA: TGTGCCAGCAGCTTAGCGAGATACAATGAGCAGTTCTTC
D gene: .
CDR3 length: 13
J gene: TRBJ2-1
V gene: TRBV7-2
clone size: .

CDR3 protein: CASSPKAGGNQPQHF
CDR3 DNA: TGTGCCAGCAGCCCAAAAGCCGGGGGTAATCAGCCCCAGCATTTT
D gene: .
CDR3 length: 15
J gene: TRBJ1-5
V gene: TRBV7-8
clone size: .

CDR3 protein: CASSLLGEGVTGELFF
CDR3 DNA: TGTGCCAGCAGTTTATTGGGGGAGGGTGTCACCGGGGAGCTGTTTTTT
D gene: TRBD2
CDR3 length: 16
J gene: TRBJ2-2
V gene: TRBV28
clone size: .

CDR3 protein: CASRRSGVGHDTQYF
CDR3 DNA: TGTGCCAGCAGACGGTCCGGGGTTGGCCATGATACGCAGTATTTT
D gene: .
CDR3 length: 15
J gene: TRBJ2-3
V gene: TRBV3-1/TRBV3-2
clone size: once

CDR3 protein: CASRGTLSRAGELFF
CDR3 DNA: TGTGCCAGCAGGGGGACTCTTTCGAGGGCCGGGGAGCTGTTTTTT
D gene: .
CDR3 length: 15
J gene: TRBJ2-2
V gene: TRBV2
clone size: .

CDR3 protein: CASSLATGQGYGYTF
CDR3 DNA: TGTGCCAGCAGCTTGGCGACAGGGCAGGGCTATGGCTACACCTTC
D gene: TRBD1
CDR3 length: 15
J gene: TRBJ1-2
V gene: TRBV5-4
clone size: .

CDR3 protein: CASSGTGRGEQFF
CDR3 DNA: TGTGCCAGCAGCGGAACAGGGAGGGGAGAGCAGTTCTTC
D gene: .
CDR3 length: 13
J gene: TRBJ2-1
V gene: TRBV7-2
clone size: .

CDR3 protein: CATSDAGQLDTGELFF
CDR3 DNA: TGTGCCACCAGTGATGCCGGACAGCTAGACACCGGGGAGCTGTTTTTT
D gene: .
CDR3 length: 16
J gene: TRBJ2-2
V gene: TRBV24-1
clone size: .

CDR3 protein: CASSTQGKTEQFF
CDR3 DNA: TGTGCCAGTAGTACCCAGGGGAAAACTGAGCAGTTCTTC
D gene: .
CDR3 length: 13
J gene: TRBJ2-1
V gene: TRBV19
clone size: .

CDR3 protein: CASSRTSGTYEQYF
CDR3 DNA: TGTGCCAGCAGTCGGACTAGCGGAACCTACGAGCAGTACTTC
D gene: TRBD2
CDR3 length: 14
J gene: TRBJ2-7
V gene: TRBV6-5
clone size: .

CDR3 protein: CASSGGDKNIQYF
CDR3 DNA: TGCGCCAGCAGCGGGGGCGACAAAAACATTCAGTACTTC
D gene: .
CDR3 length: 13
J gene: TRBJ2-4
V gene: TRBV5-1
clone size: .

CDR3 protein: CASSEVSGESPLHF
CDR3 DNA: TGTGCCAGCAGTGAAGTGTCAGGGGAATCACCCCTCCACTTT
D gene: .
CDR3 length: 14
J gene: TRBJ1-6
V gene: TRBV2
clone size: once

CDR3 protein: CASSVVPGRGEKLFF
CDR3 DNA: TGTGCCAGCAGCGTAGTTCCCGGGAGAGGAGAAAAACTGTTTTTT
D gene: .
CDR3 length: 15
J gene: TRBJ1-4
V gene: TRBV9
clone size: once

CDR3 protein: CASSLEYGYEQYF
CDR3 DNA: TGTGCCAGCAGCTTAGAATACGGTTACGAGCAGTACTTC
D gene: .
CDR3 length: 13
J gene: TRBJ2-7
V gene: TRBV11-3
clone size: .

CDR3 protein: CASSKEGRGSDTQYF
CDR3 DNA: TGTGCCAGCAGCAAAGAGGGCCGGGGTTCAGATACGCAGTATTTT
D gene: .
CDR3 length: 15
J gene: TRBJ2-3
V gene: TRBV3-1/TRBV3-2
clone size: once

CDR3 protein: CASSPGSLGSNSPLHF
CDR3 DNA: TGTGCCAGCAGTCCAGGGTCTCTTGGCTCTAATTCACCCCTCCACTTT
D gene: .
CDR3 length: 16
J gene: TRBJ1-6
V gene: TRBV28
clone size: .

CDR3 protein: CASSQGQGFGNTIYF
CDR3 DNA: TGTGCCAGCAGCCAAGGACAGGGCTTTGGAAACACCATATATTTT
D gene: TRBD1
CDR3 length: 15
J gene: TRBJ1-3
V gene: TRBV3-1/TRBV3-2
clone size: once

CDR3 protein: CASSGWTGSIQYF
CDR3 DNA: TGCGCCAGCAGTGGGTGGACAGGGTCCATCCAGTACTTC
D gene: TRBD1
CDR3 length: 13
J gene: TRBJ2-7
V gene: TRBV10-1
clone size: .

CDR3 protein: CASSLSVLAGLYEQYF
CDR3 DNA: TGTGCCAGCAGTTTATCGGTACTAGCGGGACTCTACGAGCAGTACTTC
D gene: TRBD2
CDR3 length: 16
J gene: TRBJ2-7
V gene: TRBV27
clone size: .

CDR3 protein: CASTLAGGYEQYF
CDR3 DNA: TGCGCCAGCACCCTAGCGGGTGGGTACGAGCAGTACTTC
D gene: TRBD2
CDR3 length: 13
J gene: TRBJ2-7
V gene: TRBV10-2
clone size: .

CDR3 protein: CASSPGRVRDTEAFF
CDR3 DNA: TGCGCCAGCAGCCCGGGAAGGGTCCGGGACACTGAAGCTTTCTTT
D gene: .
CDR3 length: 15
J gene: TRBJ1-1
V gene: TRBV5-1
clone size: .

CDR3 protein: CASSSAAGGPYEQYF
CDR3 DNA: TGTGCCAGCAGCTCCGCCGCCGGGGGACCCTACGAGCAGTACTTC
D gene: .
CDR3 length: 15
J gene: TRBJ2-7
V gene: TRBV7-3
clone size: .

CDR3 protein: CASSLSGTGVDNEQFF
CDR3 DNA: TGCGCCAGCAGCCTATCCGGGACAGGGGTGGACAATGAGCAGTTCTTC
D gene: TRBD1
CDR3 length: 16
J gene: TRBJ2-1
V gene: TRBV5-1
clone size: .

CDR3 protein: CASSSTGGLNTGELFF
CDR3 DNA: TGTGCCAGCAGTTCCACAGGGGGACTGAACACCGGGGAGCTGTTTTTT
D gene: TRBD1
CDR3 length: 16
J gene: TRBJ2-2
V gene: TRBV7-2
clone size: .

CDR3 protein: CASREVGISPLHF
CDR3 DNA: TGTGCCAGCAGGGAAGTGGGCATCTCACCCCTCCACTTT
D gene: .
CDR3 length: 13
J gene: TRBJ1-6
V gene: TRBV7-2
clone size: .

CDR3 protein: CASSRVDEQFF
CDR3 DNA: TGTGCCAGCAGCAGGGTGGATGAGCAGTTCTTC
D gene: .
CDR3 length: 11
J gene: TRBJ2-1
V gene: TRBV6-5
clone size: .

CDR3 protein: CASSHPTGPRNEQFF
CDR3 DNA: TGTGCCAGCAGCCACCCGACAGGCCCCCGGAATGAGCAGTTCTTC
D gene: .
CDR3 length: 15
J gene: TRBJ2-1
V gene: TRBV3-1/TRBV3-2
clone size: few

CDR3 protein: CASQQGLSNQPQHF
CDR3 DNA: TGTGCCAGTCAACAGGGCCTTAGCAATCAGCCCCAGCATTTT
D gene: .
CDR3 length: 14
J gene: TRBJ1-5
V gene: TRBV2
clone size: .

CDR3 protein: CASSQPEGQGVTGELFF
CDR3 DNA: TGTGCCAGCAGCCAACCCGAGGGACAGGGCGTAACCGGGGAGCTGTTTTTT
D gene: TRBD1
CDR3 length: 17
J gene: TRBJ2-2
V gene: TRBV4-2
clone size: .

CDR3 protein: CATSDRAGGAVGYTF
CDR3 DNA: TGTGCCACCAGTGATAGGGCAGGGGGCGCGGTAGGCTACACCTTC
D gene: TRBD1
CDR3 length: 15
J gene: TRBJ1-2
V gene: TRBV24-1
clone size: .

CDR3 protein: CATSDPLETQYF
CDR3 DNA: TGTGCCACCAGTGACCCCCTAGAGACCCAGTACTTC
D gene: .
CDR3 length: 12
J gene: TRBJ2-5
V gene: TRBV24-1
clone size: .

CDR3 protein: CSVETGSGSSYNEQFF
CDR3 DNA: TGCAGCGTTGAAACGGGGAGCGGGAGCTCCTACAATGAGCAGTTCTTC
D gene: TRBD2
CDR3 length: 16
J gene: TRBJ2-1
V gene: TRBV29-1
clone size: .

CDR3 protein: CASSRGVAGRSSGYTF
CDR3 DNA: TGTGCCAGTAGTCGGGGCGTGGCGGGACGCTCTAGTGGCTACACCTTC
D gene: .
CDR3 length: 16
J gene: TRBJ1-2
V gene: TRBV19
clone size: once

CDR3 protein: CASSERLQGLREQYF
CDR3 DNA: TGTGCCAGCAGTGAAAGGCTACAGGGCCTAAGGGAGCAGTACTTC
D gene: .
CDR3 length: 15
J gene: TRBJ2-7
V gene: TRBV6-1
clone size: once

CDR3 protein: CASSVGLPSYEQYF
CDR3 DNA: TGTGCCAGCAGTGTGGGACTCCCTTCTTACGAGCAGTACTTC
D gene: .
CDR3 length: 14
J gene: TRBJ2-7
V gene: TRBV28
clone size: .

CDR3 protein: CASSRTPDEQYF
CDR3 DNA: TGTGCCAGCAGCCGAACTCCGGACGAGCAGTACTTC
D gene: .
CDR3 length: 12
J gene: TRBJ2-7
V gene: TRBV3-1/TRBV3-2
clone size: .

CDR3 protein: CASSERGRGSGEQYF
CDR3 DNA: TGTGCCAGCAGTGAAAGGGGCAGGGGTTCGGGGGAGCAGTACTTC
D gene: .
CDR3 length: 15
J gene: TRBJ2-7
V gene: TRBV2
clone size: .

CDR3 protein: CASRAGRIRPNEKLFF
CDR3 DNA: TGTGCCAGCCGGGCGGGGCGGATTAGACCTAATGAAAAACTGTTTTTT
D gene: .
CDR3 length: 16
J gene: TRBJ1-4
V gene: TRBV28
clone size: .

CDR3 protein: CASSTSRTSGRNTQYF
CDR3 DNA: TGTGCCAGCAGTACCAGCCGGACTAGCGGGAGAAATACGCAGTATTTT
D gene: TRBD2
CDR3 length: 16
J gene: TRBJ2-3
V gene: TRBV9
clone size: .

CDR3 protein: CASSPGEEKLFF
CDR3 DNA: TGTGCCAGCAGCCCGGGGGAGGAAAAACTGTTTTTT
D gene: .
CDR3 length: 12
J gene: TRBJ1-4
V gene: TRBV7-9
clone size: .

CDR3 protein: CASSLGQPNEKLFF
CDR3 DNA: TGCGCCAGCAGCTTGGGACAGCCGAATGAAAAACTGTTTTTT
D gene: .
CDR3 length: 14
J gene: TRBJ1-4
V gene: TRBV5-1
clone size: few

CDR3 protein: CASSSSFGELFF
CDR3 DNA: TGTGCCAGCAGCTCTAGTTTCGGGGAGCTGTTTTTT
D gene: .
CDR3 length: 12
J gene: TRBJ2-2
V gene: TRBV7-3
clone size: .